Listed here is a single T cell receptor beta chain. Its antigen specificity is not known. No base quality information exists; no much larger clone differs at one position. This entry comes from a study of blood T cell repertoires in COVID-19 (dated by TCRdb to 2018 to 2021). Study-level background: Collaborator samples came from the United States, Italy and Spain and covered acute and convalescent phases of COVID-19. Where available, HLA class I and class II types were obtained from metadata supplied by the sample provider rather than from assay-based typing. The repertoires were released in a freely available public database meant as a resource for research on the immune response to SARS-CoV-2. The dataset comprised deeply sampled blood TCRbeta repertoires from subjects exposed to, actively infected with, or recovered from COVID-19. A de-identified subject ID, COVID-19 status, age in years and sex were almost always included in the sample metadata. Samples came from the ongoing ImmuneRACE study (first 160 participants) plus 1,254 subjects from 6 global collaborators. The material from the prospective study consisted of cDNA or gDNA derived from T cells, B-cell-depleted T cells, or PBMCs. Results and caveats for the whole study, not just this receptor: The quantity of clinical and demographic metadata differed by source and by participant and was supplied without curation.

TCRbeta CDR3 regions were amplified from genomic DNA by means of the immunoSEQ Assay, a bias-controlled multiplex PCR. As for how the authors treated the data: Nucleated cell counts per sample were estimated from amplification of reference gene primers within the assay. To quantify the absolute abundance of each unique TCRbeta CDR3 rearrangement, sequence reads were collapsed and filtered. For each sample, productive Simpson clonality was calculated as the square root of Simpson's diversity index across productive rearrangements. In its TCRdb copy, this immuneACCESS table keeps in-frame sequences only and misses some clones. Where compared with another copy, unresolved V genes explain less than half of these, and the others have no known cause. V and J calls plus clone size are reproduced from that table; the DNA served to infer D and trimming. In all, the sample holds 220,000 or so clones, and around 83% of those were seen once. The ten biggest clones cover 6.8% of the sample.

In the prospective study, participants were roughly 18 to 100 years old, resided in about two dozen geographic areas of the United States, and were enrolled through a virtual design. Cohort assignment in the prospective study relied on participant-reported clinical history from a screening survey and a study questionnaire. ImmuneRACE Cohort 3 recovered participants were defined by two consecutive negative NP/OP PCR tests, healthcare professional clearance, or symptom resolution. In the prospective study, whole blood, serum and a nasopharyngeal or oropharyngeal swab were collected from each participant by mobile phlebotomists. Additional blood draws and questionnaires over an approximately two-month period could optionally be provided by prospective study participants. Before DNA extraction, blood samples from the prospective study were shipped at room temperature or frozen. The germline V gene encodes CDR1 MNHEY and CDR2 SVGEGT. The CDR3 contains 17 residues, cysteine and phenylalanine counted. Here the CDR3 DNA is all that survives: 51 bases in frame from base 1. V is cut back by 2 bases and J by 2 bases, with 5 bases in the junction unmatched.

Sequenced: PBMCs or T cells enriched from blood (not recorded which). This TCR was recovered from a woman aged 35 to 49 who had recovered from COVID-19. The chain links TRBV6-2 or TRBV6-3 with TRBJ2-6, and TRBD1 aligns with 8 junction nucleotides. The CDR3 sequence is CASSYGAGGAGANVLTF. The DNA sequence is as follows: TGTGCCAGCAGTTACGGGGCAGGGGGCGCTGGGGCCAACGTCCTGACTTTC.